This entry lists 8 T cell receptor beta chains sequenced from one sample in a study of T cell repertoires in cytomegalovirus infection. These TCRs' antigens remain unknown. Using its own MiXCR run on the reads, TCRdb lists one record per CDR3 protein. In the table there are roughly 730,000 distinct CDR3 sequences, around 35% of which are singletons. Sequencing used cultured PBMCs, obtained from culture after CMV antigen stimulation. These receptors were collected from a human donor in good health (CMV status not recorded). Some clones in this sample may be carry-over from other donors' samples.

This clonotype has only a few counts. This sequence joins TRBV6-2 or TRBV6-3 and TRBJ2-1; D possibly corresponds to TRBD2 (5 bases). Germline V gene lookup returns CDR1 MNHEY and CDR2 SVGEGT. Trimming took off 8 bases at V and 3 bases at J, with 14 bases between the two ends. CDR3 length equals 14 residues. DNA for the CDR3: TGTGCCAGCGCACTCGACTACCGCTACAATGAGCAGTTCTTC. Its translation: CASALDYRYNEQFF.

The table lists this clonotype with a few counts. This chain uses TRBV6-5 with TRBJ2-2; 7 positions match TRBD1. The CDR3 covers 16 residues. V gave up 2 bases and J gave up 1 base; unmatched junction bases: 4. Germline V gene data show CDR1 as MNHEY and CDR2 as SVGAGI. The CDR3: CASSYTTGVNTGELFF. The CDR3 bases are TGTGCCAGCAGTTACACCACAGGGGTGAACACCGGGGAGCTGTTTTTT.

The J gene is TRBJ2-7, the V gene TRBV23-1, with no clear D. TRBV23-1 is an open reading frame whose function is uncertain. Trimming cost V 10 bases and J 3 bases, with 16 bases left between them. This CDR3 spans 13 amino acids. The CDR3 spells CATITCSSYEQYF. CDR3 DNA: TGCGCCACGATTACATGCAGCAGCTACGAGCAGTACTTC.

This clonotype was observed a few times. Written as DNA, the CDR3 is TGTGCCAGCAGCCAAGCGAGGGGGTCATATTCACCCCTCCACTTT. Residues: CASSQARGSYSPLHF. J is TRBJ1-6 and V is TRBV14; possible D gene TRBD1, 6 bases. Trimming stripped 1 base from V and 8 bases from J, with 12 bases between. CDR3 length equals 15 residues. In germline, CDR1 is SGHDN, CDR2 FVKESK.

This chain joins TRBV6-5 and TRBJ2-3; the match to TRBD2 covers 7 bases. The CDR3 loop spans 16 amino acids. CDR1 and CDR2 from the germline V gene are MNHEY and SVGAGI. With V trimmed by 5 bases and J by 1 base, 9 bases remained unmatched. DNA for the CDR3: TGTGCCAGCAGTGGTTGGGCGGGGAGGGGCACAGATACGCAGTATTTT. Its translation is CASSGWAGRGTDTQYF.

This clonotype came up a few times. This rearrangement joins TRBV6-1 to TRBJ1-1; 9 nucleotides match TRBD1. The V gene's germline CDR1 is MNHNS and CDR2 SASEGT. V gave up 5 bases and J gave up 9 bases; unmatched junction bases: 4. This CDR3 is 12 amino acids long. The CDR3 nucleotides are TGTGCCAGCAGTCCGGGACAGGGAAAAGCTTTCTTT. This gives the protein CASSPGQGKAFF.

This clonotype was counted only a few times. V is TRBV7-8 and J is TRBJ1-4, with D unclear. Germline loops: CDR1 SGHVS, CDR2 FQNEAQ. The CDR3 covers 16 residues. Trimming removed 2 bases from V and 7 bases from J, with 17 bases in between. CDR3 residues: CASSLWRAPVREKLFF. In nucleotides, the CDR3 is TGTGCCAGCAGCTTATGGCGGGCGCCGGTTCGTGAAAAACTGTTTTTT. The variable domain in full, with the rest retrieved from reference TRBV7-8 and TRBJ1-4, is GAGVSQSPRYKVAKRGQDVALRCDPISGHVSLFWYQQALGQGPEFLTYFQNEAQLDKSGLPSDRFFAERPEGSVSTLKIQRTQQEDSAVYLCASSLWRAPVREKLFFGSGTQLSVL.

The chain couples TRBV12-3 or TRBV12-4 to TRBJ2-1; D not resolved. V shed 7 bases and J shed 2 bases, with 9 bases lying between them. The CDR3 contains 13 residues. The CDR3 sequence is CASTPLPYNEQFF. The DNA for the CDR3 is TGTGCCAGCACTCCCCTTCCCTACAATGAGCAGTTCTTC.